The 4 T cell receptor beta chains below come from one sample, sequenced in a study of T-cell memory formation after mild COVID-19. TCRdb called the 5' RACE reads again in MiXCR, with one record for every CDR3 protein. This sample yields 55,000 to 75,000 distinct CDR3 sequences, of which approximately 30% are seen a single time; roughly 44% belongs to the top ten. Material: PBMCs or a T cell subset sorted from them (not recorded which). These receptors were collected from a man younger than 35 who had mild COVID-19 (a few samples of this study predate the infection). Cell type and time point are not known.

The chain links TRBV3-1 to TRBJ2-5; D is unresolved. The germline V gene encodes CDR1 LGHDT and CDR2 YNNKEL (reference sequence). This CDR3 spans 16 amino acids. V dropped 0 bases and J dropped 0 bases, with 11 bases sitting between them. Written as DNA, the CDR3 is TGTGCCAGCAGCCAAGAAACCAAAGGGAACCAAGAGACCCAGTACTTC. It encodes CASSQETKGNQETQYF.

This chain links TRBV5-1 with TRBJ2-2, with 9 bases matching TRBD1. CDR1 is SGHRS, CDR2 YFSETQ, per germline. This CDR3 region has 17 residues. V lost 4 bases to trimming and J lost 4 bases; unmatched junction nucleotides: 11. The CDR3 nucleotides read TGCGCCAGCAGCCCGTGGGCGGGACAGGGCGTCACCGGGGAGCTGTTTTTT. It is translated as CASSPWAGQGVTGELFF. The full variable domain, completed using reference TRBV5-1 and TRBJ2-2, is KAGVTQTPRYLIKTRGQQVTLSCSPISGHRSVSWYQQTPGQGLQFLFEYFSETQRNKGNFPGRFSGRQFSNSRSEMNVSTLELGDSALYLCASSPWAGQGVTGELFFGEGSRLTVL.

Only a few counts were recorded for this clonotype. The CDR3 nucleotides read TGTGCCACACAGGCTCCCCCCTACAATGAGCAGTTCTTC. Its translation is CATQAPPYNEQFF. The V call is TRBV10-3, the J call TRBJ2-1, with a weak D call TRBD1 (5 bases). The CDR3 is 13 residues long. The germline V gene encodes CDR1 ENHRY and CDR2 SYGVKD. Deletions cut 10 bases from V and 2 bases from J, with 12 bases between.

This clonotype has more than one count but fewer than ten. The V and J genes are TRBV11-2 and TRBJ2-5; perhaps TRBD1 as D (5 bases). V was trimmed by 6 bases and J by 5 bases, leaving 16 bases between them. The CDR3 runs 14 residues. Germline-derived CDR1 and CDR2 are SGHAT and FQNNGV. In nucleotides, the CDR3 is TGTGCCAGCAGGGACAAGGGTTTGGGGGAGACCCAGTACTTC. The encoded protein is CASRDKGLGETQYF. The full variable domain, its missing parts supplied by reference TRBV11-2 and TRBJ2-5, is EAGVAQSPRYKIIEKRQSVAFWCNPISGHATLYWYQQILGQGPKLLIQFQNNGVVDDSQLPKDRFSAERLKGVDSTLKIQPAKLEDSAVYLCASRDKGLGETQYFGPGTRLLVL.